This T cell receptor beta chain was recovered during a study of blood T cell repertoires in COVID-19. Study at large: Samples taken during acute and convalescent COVID-19 were collected in the United States, Italy and Spain. In each case, the material was cDNA or gDNA derived from T cells, B-cell-depleted T cells, or PBMCs.

In the authors' workflow: Nucleated cell number was recorded as an estimate derived from reference gene primer amplification. Only in-frame clones appear in the TCRdb table, and some are missing; sequencing was by immunoSEQ multiplex PCR. V, J and clone size are taken as reported in that table, and D and trimming were inferred from the DNA itself. The sample has around 100,000 clones, 91% seen once. Specimen: peripheral blood. This TCR derives from a man in his fifties or sixties with active COVID-19.

As DNA, the CDR3 is TGTGCCACTTGGGACAGGGGAGGAGGGCAGTTCTTC. It specifies CATWDRGGGQFF. This chain uses TRBV2 with TRBJ2-1; 10 nucleotides agree with TRBD1. The germline V gene has CDR1 SNHLY and CDR2 FYNNEI. The CDR3 extends over 12 amino acids. The junction had 9 bases not matched to a gene; V was cut back by 10 bases and J by 12 bases.